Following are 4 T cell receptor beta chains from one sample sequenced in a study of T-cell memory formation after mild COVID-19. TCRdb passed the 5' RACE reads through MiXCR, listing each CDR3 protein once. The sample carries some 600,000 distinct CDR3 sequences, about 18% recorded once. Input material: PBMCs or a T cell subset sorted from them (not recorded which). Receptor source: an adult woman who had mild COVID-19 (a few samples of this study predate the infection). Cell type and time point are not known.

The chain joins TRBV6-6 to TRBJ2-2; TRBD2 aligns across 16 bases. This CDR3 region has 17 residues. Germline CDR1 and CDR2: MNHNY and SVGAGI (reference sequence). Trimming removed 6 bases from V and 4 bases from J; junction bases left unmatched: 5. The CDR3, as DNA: TGTGCCAGCAGAGGGACTAGCGGGGGGGAGCGCACCGGGGAGCTGTTTTTT. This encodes CASRGTSGGERTGELFF.

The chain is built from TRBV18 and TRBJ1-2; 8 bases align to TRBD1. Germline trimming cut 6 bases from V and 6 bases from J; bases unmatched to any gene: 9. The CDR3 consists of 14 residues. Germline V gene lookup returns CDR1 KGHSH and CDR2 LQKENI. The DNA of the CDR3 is TGTGCCAGCTCCCACGTCGCAGGGGGCGATGGCTACACCTTC. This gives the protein CASSHVAGGDGYTF.

The CDR3 DNA is TGTGCCAGCAGTTTAGGCAGGGGGCGTATCACTGAAGCTTTCTTT. This translates into CASSLGRGRITEAFF. V and J are TRBV12-3 or TRBV12-4 and TRBJ1-1; 8 nucleotides line up with TRBD1. Trimming removed 1 base from V and 4 bases from J; junction bases left unmatched: 5. There are 15 residues in the CDR3.

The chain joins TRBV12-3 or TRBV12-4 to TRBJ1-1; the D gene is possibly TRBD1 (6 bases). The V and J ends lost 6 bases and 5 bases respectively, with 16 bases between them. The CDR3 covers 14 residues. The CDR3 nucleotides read TGTGCCAGCAGGGTACAGGGAGTCGGAACTGAAGCTTTCTTT. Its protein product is CASRVQGVGTEAFF.